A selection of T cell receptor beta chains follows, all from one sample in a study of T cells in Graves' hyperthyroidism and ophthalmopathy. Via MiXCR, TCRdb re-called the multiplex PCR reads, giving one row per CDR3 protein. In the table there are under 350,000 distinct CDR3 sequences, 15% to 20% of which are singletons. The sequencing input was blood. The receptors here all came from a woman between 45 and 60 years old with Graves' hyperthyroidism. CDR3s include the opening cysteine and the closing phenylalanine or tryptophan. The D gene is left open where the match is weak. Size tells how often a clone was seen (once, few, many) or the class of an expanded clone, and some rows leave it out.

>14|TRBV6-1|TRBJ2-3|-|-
CASTLDFSISPQYF
TGTGCCAGCACCCTGGACTTCTCCATATCTCCGCAGTATTTT
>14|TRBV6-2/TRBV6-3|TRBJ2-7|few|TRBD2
CASRRNSGSYEQYF
TGTGCCAGCAGAAGAAATAGCGGGAGCTACGAGCAGTACTTC
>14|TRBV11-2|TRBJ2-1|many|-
CASSLDPGYNEQFF
TGTGCCAGCAGCTTAGATCCTGGCTACAATGAGCAGTTCTTC
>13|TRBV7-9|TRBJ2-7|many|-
CASSADGTYEQYF
TGTGCCAGCAGCGCGGACGGGACCTACGAGCAGTACTTC
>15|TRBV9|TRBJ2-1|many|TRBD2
CASSVGTRGYNEQFF
TGTGCCAGCAGCGTAGGGACGCGGGGGTACAATGAGCAGTTCTTC
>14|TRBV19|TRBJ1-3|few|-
CASSMEGYGNTIYF
TGTGCCAGTAGTATGGAGGGGTACGGAAACACCATATATTTT
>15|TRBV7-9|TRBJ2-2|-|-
CASSALQVNTGELFF
TGTGCCAGCAGCGCGTTACAGGTGAACACCGGGGAGCTGTTTTTT
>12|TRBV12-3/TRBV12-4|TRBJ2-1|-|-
CASSPGHSEQFF
TGTGCCAGCAGCCCGGGACATTCTGAGCAGTTCTTC
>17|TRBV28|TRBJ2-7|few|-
CASSPGNMGTFTYEQYF
TGTGCCAGCAGCCCGGGCAATATGGGGACCTTTACCTACGAGCAGTACTTC
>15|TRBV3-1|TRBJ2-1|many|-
CASSPWGSSYNEQFF
TGTGCCAGCAGCCCCTGGGGAAGCTCCTACAATGAGCAGTTCTTC
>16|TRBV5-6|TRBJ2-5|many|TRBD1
CASSLSGTGDMETQYF
TGTGCCAGCAGCTTGTCCGGGACAGGGGATATGGAGACCCAGTACTTC
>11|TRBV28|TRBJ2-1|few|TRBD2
CASRGRDEQFF
TGTGCCAGCAGGGGGAGGGATGAGCAGTTCTTC
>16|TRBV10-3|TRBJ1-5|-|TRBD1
CAISDPRQGDNQPQHF
TGTGCCATCAGTGACCCCAGACAGGGGGACAATCAGCCCCAGCATTTT
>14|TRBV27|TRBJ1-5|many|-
CATLPQGSNQPQHF
TGTGCCACCCTTCCACAGGGTTCGAATCAGCCCCAGCATTTT
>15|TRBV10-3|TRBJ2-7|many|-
CAISDSLGGTYEQYF
TGTGCCATCAGTGACTCCCTCGGTGGAACCTACGAGCAGTACTTC
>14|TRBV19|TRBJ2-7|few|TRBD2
CASSQSGSSYEQYF
TGTGCCAGTAGTCAAAGCGGGAGCTCCTACGAGCAGTACTTC
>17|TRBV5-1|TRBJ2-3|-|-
CASSVGFGADSRDTQYF
TGCGCCAGCAGCGTGGGGTTCGGTGCGGATAGTCGAGATACGCAGTATTTT
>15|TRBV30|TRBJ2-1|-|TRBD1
CAWRIRDRVPNEQFF
TGTGCCTGGAGAATCCGGGACAGGGTCCCCAATGAGCAGTTCTTC
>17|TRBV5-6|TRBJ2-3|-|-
CASSTRTINGLVDTQYF
TGTGCCAGCAGCACGAGGACTATAAATGGTCTCGTGGATACGCAGTATTTT
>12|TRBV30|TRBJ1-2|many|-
CAWRAGNYGYTF
TGTGCCTGGAGAGCGGGGAACTATGGCTACACCTTC
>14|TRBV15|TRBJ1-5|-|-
CATSRDRGIQPQHF
TGTGCCACCAGCAGAGACAGGGGTATTCAGCCCCAGCATTTT
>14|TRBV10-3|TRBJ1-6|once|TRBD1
CAISETGQASPLHF
TGTGCCATCAGTGAAACGGGACAGGCTTCACCCCTCCACTTT
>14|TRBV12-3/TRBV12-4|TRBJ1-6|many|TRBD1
CASSRDRVGSPLHF
TGTGCCAGCAGTCGTGACAGGGTGGGTTCACCCCTCCACTTT
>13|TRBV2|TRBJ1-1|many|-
CASSGQGNTEAFF
TGTGCCAGCAGTGGGCAGGGGAACACTGAAGCTTTCTTT
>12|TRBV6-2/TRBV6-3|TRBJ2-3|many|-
CASSSPTKTQYF
TGTGCCAGCAGTTCGCCGACGAAAACGCAGTATTTT
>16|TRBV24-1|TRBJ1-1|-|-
CATSDLPGPVNTEAFF
TGTGCCACCAGTGATTTGCCAGGGCCGGTGAACACTGAAGCTTTCTTT
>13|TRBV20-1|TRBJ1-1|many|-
CSARDRGETEAFF
TGCAGTGCTAGAGATCGGGGTGAGACTGAAGCTTTCTTT
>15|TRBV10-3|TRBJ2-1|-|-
CAISGRGELYNEQFF
TGTGCCATCAGTGGCAGGGGCGAGCTATACAATGAGCAGTTCTTC
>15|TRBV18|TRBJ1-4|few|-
CASSPNGAEGEKLFF
TGTGCCAGCTCACCAAACGGGGCTGAAGGTGAAAAACTGTTTTTT
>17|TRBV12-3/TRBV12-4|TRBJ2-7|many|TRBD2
CASSLMGLAGVGYEQYF
TGTGCCAGCAGTTTAATGGGACTAGCGGGAGTCGGCTACGAGCAGTACTTC